This T cell receptor beta chain originates from a study of naive and memory T cell subsets. Study findings and constraints: Potentially, T cell activation and differentiation skew this RNA-based measurement.

The SP2 primer and nested alpha and beta constant region primers amplified ligated cDNA in four rounds. In TCRdb, the 5' RACE reads were re-called with MiXCR into one record per CDR3 protein. Among approximately 30,000 distinct CDR3 sequences listed, around 17% were seen once. In this sample, this clonotype turned up a few times. Its antigen is as yet unknown. The library had UMIs added by 3' ligation of an oligonucleotide to TCR cDNA. RNA was extracted from over 2 ml of whole blood of healthy adults. Input was roughly 1 to 1,100 ng of DNase-treated total RNA without cell sorting. The germline V gene encodes CDR1 MNHEY and CDR2 SVGAGI. The ends were cut back, 6 bases at V and 10 bases at J, with 24 bases in the middle. The CDR3 runs 15 residues.

The chain joins TRBV6-5 to TRBJ1-2; D ambiguous. The receptor was isolated from a female donor in good health. DNA of the CDR3: TGTGCCAGCAGCAGTGTTACTCCAGCCACTCATATCTACACCTTC. Residues: CASSSVTPATHIYTF.